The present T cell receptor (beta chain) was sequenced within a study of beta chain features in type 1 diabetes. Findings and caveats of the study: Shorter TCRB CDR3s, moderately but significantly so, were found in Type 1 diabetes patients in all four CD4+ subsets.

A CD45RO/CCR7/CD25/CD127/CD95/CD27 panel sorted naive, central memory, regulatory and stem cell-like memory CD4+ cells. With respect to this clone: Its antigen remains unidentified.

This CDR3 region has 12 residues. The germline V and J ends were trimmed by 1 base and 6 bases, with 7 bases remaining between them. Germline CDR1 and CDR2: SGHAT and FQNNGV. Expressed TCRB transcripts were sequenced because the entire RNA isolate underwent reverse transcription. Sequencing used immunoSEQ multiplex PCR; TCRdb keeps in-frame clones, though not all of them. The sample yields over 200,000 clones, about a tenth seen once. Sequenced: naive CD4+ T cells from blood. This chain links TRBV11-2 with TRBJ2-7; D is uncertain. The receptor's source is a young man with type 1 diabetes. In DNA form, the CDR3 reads TGTGCCAGCAGCTTAGCTGGCCCCGAGCAGTACTTC. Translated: CASSLAGPEQYF.